The sample holds many counts of the clone carrying this TCR beta chain. The data originate from a study of T-cell memory formation after mild COVID-19. Overall study: Across donors, TCR clusters were largely donor specific.

TCRdb re-called the 5' RACE reads through MiXCR, storing one row per CDR3 protein. The sample lists fewer than 300,000 distinct CDR3 sequences; around 17% were seen once. The junction had 5 bases not matched to a gene; V was cut back by 5 bases and J by 5 bases. The CDR3 consists of 14 residues. This sequence joins TRBV12-3 or TRBV12-4 and TRBJ2-7; 11 bases fit TRBD1. Input material: PBMCs or a T cell subset sorted from them (not recorded which). The TCR sequence derives from a man between 18 and 29 years old who had mild COVID-19 (a few samples of this study predate the infection). Cell type and time point are not known. The CDR3 loop reads CASSPGQGANEQYF. The CDR3 region has the DNA TGTGCCAGCAGTCCCGGACAGGGGGCCAACGAGCAGTACTTC.